This TCR beta chain was identified in a study of cytomegalovirus exposure and HLA in healthy donors. Separation from the approximately 710-subject first cohort characterized the 120-subject validation cohort, to which the donors belonged. Notes on this clone: Its antigen is still unknown.

The CDR3 is made up of 15 amino acids. The V and J ends lost 5 bases and 8 bases, in that order; junction bases with no gene match: 11. Germline lookup yields CDR1 SGHRS and CDR2 YFSETQ. Some clones are missing from TCRdb's copy, which holds only in-frame ones; the method was immunoSEQ multiplex PCR. Of fewer than 300,000 clones detected, 88% appear once; the ten largest clones hold around 0.92%. Study results and limitations: The listing of roughly 160 TCR beta chains classed them as cytomegalovirus-associated. Reportedly, cytomegalovirus status was diagnosed with high sensitivity and specificity. Most TCR sequences proved rare, with some public TCRs found in many donors.

The sequence was obtained from a woman aged 18-35 years in good health and CMV-seronegative. J is TRBJ2-1 and V is TRBV5-1; 9 nucleotides line up with TRBD1. Sequencing input: PBMCs. CDR3: CASSFRQGGVDEQFF. CDR3 sequence (DNA): TGCGCCAGCAGTTTTCGACAGGGGGGTGTCGATGAGCAGTTCTTC. Together with reference TRBV5-1 and TRBJ2-1, the CDR3 gives the full variable domain: KAGVTQTPRYLIKTRGQQVTLSCSPISGHRSVSWYQQTPGQGLQFLFEYFSETQRNKGNFPGRFSGRQFSNSRSEMNVSTLELGDSALYLCASSFRQGGVDEQFFGPGTRLTVL.